A single sample gave rise to the 20 T cell receptor beta chains below, sequenced in a study of CD8+ T cells in alopecia areata (dated by TCRdb to the late 2010s). The method was the immunoSEQ multiplex PCR assay. RNA was extracted from all samples and reverse transcribed into cDNA as template for TCR sequencing. Sourced from immuneACCESS, this table was stored by TCRdb with only in-frame sequences that have V and J called. A share of the clones is absent; for the studies checked, an unresolved V gene accounts for under half, and the remainder has no known explanation. Across this sample there are about 150,000 clones, with around 47% seen only once. The ten largest account for around 7% of the sample. Sequenced sample: CD4+ T cells sorted from blood. These receptors all come from a human donor with alopecia areata.

The V call is TRBV4-1, the J call TRBJ1-1, with D unclear. The CDR3 is 15 amino acids. V dropped 3 bases and J dropped 1 base, with 12 bases sitting between them. Germline lookup yields CDR1 MGHRA and CDR2 YSYEKL. CDR3 amino acids: CASSQATRSNTEAFF. CDR3 sequence (DNA): TGCGCCAGCAGCCAGGCCACCCGGTCGAACACTGAAGCTTTCTTT.

V is TRBV29-1 and J is TRBJ2-5; 7 nucleotides match TRBD1. V lost 7 bases, J lost 1 base, and 12 bases stayed unmatched. Germline lookup yields CDR1 SQVTM and CDR2 ANQGSEA. The CDR3 runs 15 residues. The CDR3, as DNA: TGCAGCGGGCGACAGGGAGTAGCCGTCCAAGAGACCCAGTACTTC. Residues: CSGRQGVAVQETQYF.

The genes are TRBV6-4 and TRBJ1-2; 9 bases are a match to TRBD1. The germline CDR1 and CDR2 sequences are MRHNA and SNTAGT. CDR3 length: 15 residues. V was clipped by 5 bases and J by 2 bases; unmatched bases: 6. The DNA for the CDR3 is TGTGCCAGCAGTCAGGAGGGACAGGGCAACTATGGCTACACCTTC. This translates into CASSQEGQGNYGYTF.

The sample holds a few counts of this clone. The rearrangement uses TRBV5-1 and TRBJ2-7; 8 nucleotides align to TRBD1. The CDR3 totals 15 residues. V was pared by 2 bases and J by 3 bases, with 7 bases of the junction left unmatched. The germline CDR1 and CDR2 sequences are SGHRS and YFSETQ. CDR3 in amino acids: CASSFARTGNYEQYF. The CDR3 bases are TGCGCCAGCAGCTTCGCCCGGACAGGGAACTACGAGCAGTACTTC. The entire variable domain, with the rest obtained from reference TRBV5-1 and TRBJ2-7, is as follows: KAGVTQTPRYLIKTRGQQVTLSCSPISGHRSVSWYQQTPGQGLQFLFEYFSETQRNKGNFPGRFSGRQFSNSRSEMNVSTLELGDSALYLCASSFARTGNYEQYFGPGTRLTVT.

The CDR3 sequence: CASSKTGPDTQYF. In DNA form, the CDR3 reads TGTGCCAGCAGTAAGACAGGGCCAGATACGCAGTATTTT. The rearrangement uses TRBV27 and TRBJ2-3; 7 bases are shared with TRBD1. V was pared by 5 bases and J by 4 bases, with 3 bases of the junction left unmatched. This CDR3 has 13 amino acids. Per the germline V gene, CDR1 is MNHEY and CDR2 is SMNVEV (reference sequence).

Here the CDR3 reads CASRGGTNIQYF. DNA for the CDR3: TGTGCCAGCAGAGGGGGCACGAACATTCAGTACTTC. The V and J genes are TRBV6-5 and TRBJ2-4; TRBD1 matches at 7 bases. V was clipped by 6 bases and J by 7 bases; unmatched bases: 3. Germline V lookup: CDR1 MNHEY, CDR2 SVGAGI. This CDR3 comprises 12 residues.

The gene calls are TRBV29-1 and TRBJ2-3; D remains ambiguous. Germline V lookup: CDR1 SQVTM, CDR2 ANQGSEA. The length of the CDR3 is 13 residues. The V gene lost 3 bases and the J gene lost 1 base, with 8 bases spanning the gap. This CDR3 is CSVEYGGTDTQYF. DNA for the CDR3: TGCAGCGTTGAGTACGGCGGCACAGATACGCAGTATTTT.

The chain recombines TRBV5-1 with TRBJ2-1; D is perhaps TRBD2 (6 bases). With 0 bases removed from V and 15 bases from J, the gap between germline ends came to 10 bases. Per the germline V gene, CDR1 is SGHRS and CDR2 is YFSETQ. The CDR3 contains 11 residues. CDR3 coding DNA: TGCGCCAGCAGCTTGGGGGTCGGGAGGTTCTTC. Translated, it gives CASSLGVGRFF.

This clone was found a few times. The chain joins TRBV27 to TRBJ2-7; D unresolved. Trimming cost V 3 bases and J 0 bases, with 12 bases left between them. CDR1 is MNHEY and CDR2 is SMNVEV in the germline V gene (reference sequence). The CDR3 extends over 15 amino acids. In DNA form, the CDR3 reads TGTGCCAGCAGTTTTAACGCCGATAGCTCCTACGAGCAGTACTTC. It specifies CASSFNADSSYEQYF.

The V call is TRBV6-5, the J call TRBJ2-5, with 9 positions matching TRBD1. Per germline, CDR1 MNHEY and CDR2 SVGAGI. The CDR3 contains 15 residues. V shed 6 bases, J shed 2 bases, and the junction held 7 bases outside the gene matches. The CDR3 loop is CASSLQGQGQETQYF. CDR3 coding DNA: TGTGCCAGCAGCCTCCAGGGACAGGGTCAAGAGACCCAGTACTTC.

This clone was seen a handful of times. The chain employs TRBV11-3 and TRBJ2-2; 8 bases agree with TRBD2. This CDR3 is built from 17 residues. The ends lost 3 bases at V and 0 bases at J; junction bases unmatched: 6. Germline loops: CDR1 SGHNT, CDR2 YENEEA. The CDR3: CASSLNIAGPNTGELFF. The CDR3 DNA reads as TGTGCCAGCAGCTTGAATATAGCGGGGCCGAACACCGGGGAGCTGTTTTTT. Variable domain in full (rest from reference TRBV11-3 and TRBJ2-2): EAGVVQSPRYKIIEKKQPVAFWCNPISGHNTLYWYLQNLGQGPELLIRYENEEAVDDSQLPKDRFSAERLKGVDSTLKIQPAELGDSAVYLCASSLNIAGPNTGELFFGEGSRLTVL.

A single count supports this clone. The rearrangement joins TRBV29-1 to TRBJ1-2; D is unresolved. The CDR3 runs to 14 residues. V was pared by 6 bases and J by 7 bases, with 21 bases between. Germline lookup yields CDR1 SQVTM and CDR2 ANQGSEA. The DNA of the CDR3 is TGCAGCGTCCCCCGGGCGACTGCCTCCTCTGGCTACACCTTC. This gives the protein CSVPRATASSGYTF.

The table lists this clone with a few counts. This chain joins TRBV7-2 and TRBJ1-2, with 12 bases lining up with TRBD1. The CDR3 totals 15 residues. V trimming: 3 bases; J trimming: 10 bases; junction bases outside the gene matches: 9. CDR1 and CDR2 (germline): SGHTA, FQGNSA. CDR3 DNA: TGTGCCAGCAGCTTCCTGGTTGGGACAGGGGGCGCCTACACCTTC. Translating it yields CASSFLVGTGGAYTF.

A few counts support this clone. This rearrangement joins TRBV19 to TRBJ1-1; tentative D call: TRBD1 (6 bases). CDR1 LNHDA and CDR2 SQIVND come from the germline V gene (reference sequence). The CDR3 is made up of 12 amino acids. Trimming removed 8 bases from V and 2 bases from J, with 9 bases in between. CDR3 region: CASYRANTEAFF. CDR3 coding DNA: TGTGCCAGTTACAGGGCTAACACTGAAGCTTTCTTT.

The rearrangement uses TRBV9 and TRBJ2-7; maybe TRBD1 (6 bases). The V end lost 1 base, the J end lost 1 base, and 18 bases lay between the germline ends. This CDR3 has 17 residues. Germline V CDR1 and CDR2: SGDLS, YYNGEE. The CDR3 protein is CASSVPIGEGQSYEQYF. For the CDR3, the DNA is TGTGCCAGCAGCGTACCGATAGGAGAGGGACAATCCTACGAGCAGTACTTC.

The chain carries TRBV27 and TRBJ2-7; 8 bases map to TRBD2. The CDR3 sequence is 18 residues long. The J segment lost 3 bases and the V segment lost 0 bases, leaving 13 bases of the junction unmatched. Germline V gene data show CDR1 as MNHEY and CDR2 as SMNVEV (reference sequence). CDR3 amino acids: CASSLSRLAGSMGYEQYF. The CDR3 nucleotides read TGTGCCAGCAGTTTATCGAGGTTAGCGGGGTCCATGGGCTACGAGCAGTACTTC.

The chain uses TRBV30 and TRBJ2-2, with D possibly being TRBD2 (5 bases). Trimming left V 5 bases short and J 11 bases short, with 15 bases between. Germline V lookup: CDR1 GTSNPN, CDR2 SVGIG (reference sequence). The length of the CDR3 is 12 residues. In DNA, the CDR3 is TGTGCCTGGGCGGAGGTAGGCTCAGAGCTGTTTTTT. Its protein product is CAWAEVGSELFF.

The chain joins TRBV5-6 to TRBJ2-1; 10 nucleotides agree with TRBD1. Germline CDR1 and CDR2: SGHDT and YYEEEE. This CDR3 has 14 amino acids. V shed 4 bases, J shed 6 bases, and the junction held 4 bases outside the gene matches. The CDR3 bases are TGTGCCAGCAGCCGGGACAGGGGAAGCAATGAGCAGTTCTTC. It encodes CASSRDRGSNEQFF.

The sample holds a few counts of this clone. CDR3 coding DNA: TGTGCCAGCGTAACCGCTAGCGGGATGTCAGATACGCAGTATTTT. It specifies CASVTASGMSDTQYF. V and J are TRBV28 and TRBJ2-3, with TRBD2 identical over 9 bases. CDR3 length equals 15 residues. In germline, CDR1 is MDHEN, CDR2 SYDVKM. With 8 bases clipped from V and 4 bases from J, the junction kept 10 bases outside the gene matches.

V is TRBV29-1 and J is TRBJ2-1; D remains ambiguous. This CDR3 comprises 9 residues. Germline V gene lookup returns CDR1 SQVTM and CDR2 ANQGSEA. V dropped 3 bases and J dropped 9 bases, with 3 bases sitting between them. The CDR3 region has the DNA TGCAGCGTTGATGGTGAGCAGTTCTTC. It specifies CSVDGEQFF.